The next 25 T cell receptor beta chains were all read from a single sample in a study of cytomegalovirus exposure and HLA in healthy donors. Primers included in the PCR were 60 Vbeta and 13 Jbeta primers. Produced via immunoSEQ multiplex PCR; TCRdb's table is partial and in-frame only. This sample has about 170,000 clones; approximately 81% occur once, and the top ten carry over 2.5%. Source material: PBMCs. Receptors were obtained from a man aged 25-45 years in good health and CMV-seropositive.

This chain uses TRBV9 with TRBJ2-1; 9 positions agree with TRBD2. The germline V gene encodes CDR1 SGDLS and CDR2 YYNGEE. Trimming cost V 0 bases and J 4 bases; bases outside gene matches: 8. The CDR3 runs 17 residues. This CDR3 is CASSVASTSGVYNEQFF. The CDR3 DNA reads TGTGCCAGCAGCGTAGCCTCGACTAGCGGAGTTTACAATGAGCAGTTCTTC.

The V call is TRBV7-8, the J call TRBJ2-1; D is possibly TRBD2 (5 bases). The ends were cut back, 9 bases at V and 3 bases at J, with 9 bases in the middle. In germline, CDR1 is SGHVS, CDR2 FQNEAQ. The CDR3 spans 12 residues. CDR3 residues: CASSSGYNEQFF. As DNA, the CDR3 is TGTGCCAGTTCCAGCGGCTACAATGAGCAGTTCTTC.

The genes are TRBV2 and TRBJ1-1; D is uncertain. The V end lost 8 bases, the J end lost 0 bases, and 13 bases lay between the germline ends. CDR3 length equals 14 residues. CDR1 SNHLY and CDR2 FYNNEI come from the germline V gene. The CDR3 DNA reads as TGTGCCAGCGAGAGGTGGAGAATGAACACTGAAGCTTTCTTT. It yields the protein CASERWRMNTEAFF.

CDR3 in amino acids: CASRLGAPINEQFF. The CDR3 DNA reads TGTGCCAGCAGGTTAGGAGCGCCGATCAATGAGCAGTTCTTC. The rearrangement links TRBV27 to TRBJ2-1; D is unresolved. The CDR3 covers 14 residues. Germline V gene lookup returns CDR1 MNHEY and CDR2 SMNVEV (reference sequence). V lost 6 bases and J lost 6, with 15 bases in between.

The V gene is TRBV7-9, the J gene TRBJ2-1; D is unclear. From germline, CDR1 is SEHNR and CDR2 FQNEAQ (reference sequence). The CDR3 has 13 amino acids. Trimming pared 1 base from V and 5 bases from J, leaving 6 bases between. As DNA, the CDR3 is TGTGCCAGCAGCTTAGTCTTAAACAATGAGCAGTTCTTC. Amino acid sequence: CASSLVLNNEQFF.

V is TRBV4-2 and J is TRBJ2-1; unclear D gene. CDR3 length equals 15 residues. V gave up 1 base and J gave up 6 bases, with 13 bases separating them. The germline V gene encodes CDR1 LGHNA and CDR2 YNFKEQ. The CDR3 reads CASSQGPTRLNEQFF. CDR3 nucleotide sequence: TGTGCCAGCAGCCAAGGGCCCACACGCCTCAATGAGCAGTTCTTC.

This chain joins TRBV7-2 and TRBJ1-3; no firm D call. The CDR3 runs 12 residues. Germline CDR1 reads SGHTA; CDR2 reads FQGNSA. Trimming removed 2 bases from V and 7 bases from J, with 6 bases in between. Written as DNA, the CDR3 is TGTGCCAGCAGCTTATTTCGTAACACCATATATTTT. Protein sequence: CASSLFRNTIYF.

In the case of this clone: As the CDR3 is not closed by the conserved phenylalanine or tryptophan, this likely results from a read error. This chain uses TRBV5-6 with TRBJ2-2, with a tentative D call TRBD1 (6 bases). V was clipped by 4 bases and J by 2 bases, with 15 bases between them. Germline loops: CDR1 SGHDT, CDR2 YYEEEE. The CDR3 is 16 residues long. For the CDR3, the DNA is TGTGCCAGCAGCCGAGGTTACAGGGAAAACACCGGGGAGCTGTTTTTA. This sequence encodes CASSRGYRENTGELFL.

This chain joins TRBV6-5 and TRBJ2-1; 14 nucleotides line up with TRBD2. The trim removed 7 bases at V and 9 bases at J, leaving 8 bases unmatched. The CDR3 has 15 residues. Per germline, CDR1 MNHEY and CDR2 SVGAGI. This chain's CDR3 is CASNRGLAGAGEQFF. The CDR3 bases are TGTGCCAGCAACCGGGGACTAGCGGGAGCTGGTGAGCAGTTCTTC.

The chain uses TRBV28 and TRBJ1-3; 7 bases agree with TRBD1. The V gene end was trimmed by 5 bases and the J gene end by 1 base; junction bases not matched to a gene: 8. CDR3 length: 16 residues. CDR1 and CDR2 from the germline V gene are MDHEN and SYDVKM. CDR3 DNA sequence: TGTGCCAGCAGTCCCCAACAGGGGTCTTCTGGAAACACCATATATTTT. Its translation: CASSPQQGSSGNTIYF.

The chain recombines TRBV7-2 with TRBJ1-1; 7 bases match TRBD1. CDR3 length: 13 residues. Germline trimming cut 5 bases from V and 7 bases from J; bases unmatched to any gene: 7. Germline CDR1 reads SGHTA; CDR2 reads FQGNSA. The CDR3 loop reads CASSRKGAREAFF. DNA for the CDR3: TGTGCCAGCAGCCGGAAGGGGGCCCGTGAAGCTTTCTTT.

This clone was counted a single time. The chain combines TRBV6-1 with TRBJ1-5; D uncertain. Trimming stripped 2 bases from V and 0 bases from J, with 14 bases between. The CDR3 length is 17 residues. Germline CDR1 is MNHNS and CDR2 is SASEGT. CDR3 sequence reads: CASSEYQTADSNQPQHF. Written as DNA, the CDR3 is TGTGCCAGCAGTGAATACCAGACGGCGGATAGCAATCAGCCCCAGCATTTT.

V usage is TRBV23-1 and J usage is TRBJ2-1; 10 bases align to TRBD2. TRBV23-1 is known as an ORF, though its function is uncertain. There are 16 residues in the CDR3. The V gene end was trimmed by 3 bases and the J gene end by 3 bases; junction bases not matched to a gene: 5. The CDR3 reads CASSHFSGRFYNEQFF. CDR3 in DNA: TGCGCCAGCAGTCATTTTAGCGGGAGGTTCTACAATGAGCAGTTCTTC.

The V call is TRBV5-1, the J call TRBJ2-1; 9 positions agree with TRBD2. V dropped 6 bases and J dropped 9; count of bases not matched to a gene: 10. Looked up from germline, CDR1 is SGHRS and CDR2 is YFSETQ. The CDR3 spans 14 residues. CDR3 in DNA: TGCGCCAGCATTGGGCCTAGCGGGACTCTTGAGCAGTTCTTC. Translated, it gives CASIGPSGTLEQFF.

J is TRBJ2-1 and V is TRBV6-4; 11 nucleotides match TRBD2. The trim removed 3 bases at V and 6 bases at J, leaving 7 bases unmatched. This CDR3 region has 16 residues. Per the germline V gene, CDR1 is MRHNA and CDR2 is SNTAGT. The CDR3 loop is CASSECGLAGGNEQFF. CDR3 DNA sequence: TGTGCCAGCAGTGAATGTGGGCTAGCGGGGGGCAATGAGCAGTTCTTC.

The V call is TRBV4-3, the J call TRBJ1-5; a possible D gene is TRBD1 (5 bases). Trimming stripped 4 bases from V and 7 bases from J, with 14 bases between. The CDR3 spans 14 residues. Germline CDR1 reads LGHNA; CDR2 reads YSLEER. CDR3 sequence reads: CASSRAGGSQPQHF. CDR3 DNA sequence: TGCGCCAGCAGCCGAGCGGGGGGGTCACAGCCCCAGCATTTT.

The V gene is TRBV5-1, the J gene TRBJ2-3, with 7 bases fitting TRBD1. The CDR3 length is 15 residues. Germline-derived CDR1 and CDR2 are SGHRS and YFSETQ. V gave up 3 bases and J gave up 5 bases; unmatched junction bases: 9. Here the CDR3 reads CASSSWDSAKDTQYF. CDR3 in DNA: TGCGCCAGCAGCTCCTGGGACAGCGCCAAAGATACGCAGTATTTT.

This clone was counted between two and nine times. This chain connects TRBV5-1 to TRBJ1-4; D perhaps matches TRBD1 (5 bases). Germline CDR1 is SGHRS and CDR2 is YFSETQ. The CDR3 contains 16 residues. The V gene lost 0 bases and the J gene lost 6 bases, with 15 bases spanning the gap. The CDR3 bases are TGCGCCAGCAGCTTGGGACAGAGACCCTTCGATGAAAAACTGTTTTTT. Amino acid sequence: CASSLGQRPFDEKLFF.

This chain uses TRBV5-1 with TRBJ2-2, with D possibly being TRBD2 (6 bases). This CDR3 has 15 residues. Germline V gives CDR1 SGHRS, CDR2 YFSETQ. V lost 4 bases and J 0 bases, leaving 10 bases between the germline ends. DNA of the CDR3: TGCGCCAGCAGCCCCGGGGGTGCGAACACCGGGGAGCTGTTTTTT. Encoded protein: CASSPGGANTGELFF. The full variable domain, completed using reference TRBV5-1 and TRBJ2-2, is KAGVTQTPRYLIKTRGQQVTLSCSPISGHRSVSWYQQTPGQGLQFLFEYFSETQRNKGNFPGRFSGRQFSNSRSEMNVSTLELGDSALYLCASSPGGANTGELFFGEGSRLTVL.

The chain employs TRBV29-1 and TRBJ1-2; the D gene is possibly TRBD1 (5 bases). The CDR3 runs to 15 residues. The germline gives CDR1 SQVTM, CDR2 ANQGSEA. Between the trimmed V and J ends, which lost 5 bases and 4 bases, there was a span of 20 bases. The CDR3 DNA reads as TGCAGCGTTTTCGACGGGGGAGGGACCCGCTATGGCTACACCTTC. Translated, it gives CSVFDGGGTRYGYTF. Looking up the rest from reference TRBV29-1 and TRBJ1-2 gives the full variable domain: SAVISQKPSRDICQRGTSLTIQCQVDSQVTMMFWYRQQPGQSLTLIATANQGSEATYESGFVIDKFPISRPNLTFSTLTVSNMSPEDSSIYLCSVFDGGGTRYGYTFGSGTRLTVV.

The chain combines TRBV29-1 with TRBJ1-1, with D tentatively TRBD1 (5 bases). The length of the CDR3 is 12 residues. V shed 7 bases and J shed 6 bases, with 15 bases lying between them. The germline V gene encodes CDR1 SQVTM and CDR2 ANQGSEA. The CDR3 protein is CSGGRGGSEAFF. The CDR3 DNA sequence: TGCAGCGGGGGCCGGGGGGGATCTGAAGCTTTCTTT.

The chain uses TRBV4-1 and TRBJ2-2; 8 bases fit TRBD1. This CDR3 is 14 amino acids long. Germline V gene data show CDR1 as MGHRA and CDR2 as YSYEKL. The J segment lost 7 bases and the V segment lost 6 bases, leaving 7 bases of the junction unmatched. The CDR3 loop reads CASRGYRGDGELFF. In DNA form, the CDR3 reads TGCGCCAGCAGAGGGTACAGGGGGGACGGGGAGCTGTTTTTT.

The chain uses TRBV5-1 and TRBJ2-5; the match to TRBD1 covers 8 bases. There are 15 residues in the CDR3. CDR1 and CDR2 (germline): SGHRS, YFSETQ. The J segment lost 4 bases and the V segment lost 2 bases, leaving 7 bases of the junction unmatched. Here the CDR3 reads CASSFWTGQRETQYF. CDR3 DNA sequence: TGCGCCAGCAGCTTCTGGACAGGGCAACGAGAGACCCAGTACTTC. The full variable domain, completed using reference TRBV5-1 and TRBJ2-5, is KAGVTQTPRYLIKTRGQQVTLSCSPISGHRSVSWYQQTPGQGLQFLFEYFSETQRNKGNFPGRFSGRQFSNSRSEMNVSTLELGDSALYLCASSFWTGQRETQYFGPGTRLLVL.

This clone has only one observation. The chain has TRBV5-4 and TRBJ2-3; 11 nucleotides align to TRBD2. The CDR3 contains 16 residues. CDR1 is SGHNT and CDR2 is YYREEE in the germline V gene (reference sequence). V gave up 4 bases and J gave up 4 bases; unmatched junction bases: 8. The CDR3 protein is CASSLKLAGVADTQYF. The CDR3 region has the DNA TGTGCCAGCAGCCTTAAACTAGCGGGAGTCGCAGATACGCAGTATTTT. Filled out from reference TRBV5-4 and TRBJ2-3, the complete variable domain reads ETGVTQSPTHLIKTRGQQVTLRCSSQSGHNTVSWYQQALGQGPQFIFQYYREEENGRGNFPPRFSGLQFPNYSSELNVNALELDDSALYLCASSLKLAGVADTQYFGPGTRLTVL.

This chain joins TRBV18 and TRBJ2-3; 13 bases are shared with TRBD2. The germline CDR1 and CDR2 sequences are KGHSH and LQKENI. The CDR3 is 16 residues long. The V segment lost 3 bases and the J segment 6 bases; nucleotides outside the gene matches: 6. For the CDR3, the DNA is TGTGCCAGCTCACCGATCGGGACTAGCGGGACGGATACGCAGTATTTT. Its protein is CASSPIGTSGTDTQYF.